The 26 T cell receptor beta chains below all came from one sample that was sequenced in a study of blood T cell repertoires in COVID-19. Assay used: immunoSEQ multiplex PCR; TCRdb lists only in-frame clones, some missing. The sample records about 73,000 clones, approximately 80% being singletons. Sequenced material: peripheral blood. The receptors originated from a man at least 80 years old with active or convalescent COVID-19.

This clone was observed once. The chain recombines TRBV6-2 or TRBV6-3 with TRBJ2-7; possible D gene TRBD1, 5 bases. CDR3 length: 15 amino acids. The germline V gene has CDR1 MNHEY and CDR2 SVGEGT. V was clipped by 4 bases and J by 3 bases, with 16 bases between them. CDR3 sequence (DNA): TGTGCCAGCAGTTCCGACCAGGGTTGGAGCTACGAGCAGTACTTC. The encoded protein is CASSSDQGWSYEQYF.

This clone has more than one count but fewer than ten. In nucleotides, the CDR3 is TGTGCCAGCAGCTTAGGTGGACAGGGAATAACTGGAAACACCATATATTTT. Translating it yields CASSLGGQGITGNTIYF. The chain joins TRBV7-2 to TRBJ1-3; 8 bases align to TRBD1. Germline CDR1 and CDR2: SGHTA and FQGNSA. The CDR3 sequence is 17 residues long. V dropped 1 base and J dropped 2; count of bases not matched to a gene: 7.

The rearrangement links TRBV28 to TRBJ2-5; D is unresolved. The CDR3 sequence is 14 residues long. Trimming cost V 3 bases and J 0 bases, with 8 bases left between them. CDR1 and CDR2 (germline): MDHEN, SYDVKM. CDR3 DNA sequence: TGTGCCAGCAGTTTCGCCGAGTACCAAGAGACCCAGTACTTC. Translating gives CASSFAEYQETQYF.

This rearrangement joins TRBV28 to TRBJ2-3; D possibly corresponds to TRBD2 (6 bases). The CDR3 loop spans 15 amino acids. V lost 7 bases to trimming and J lost 5 bases, with 19 bases between them. Germline CDR1 and CDR2: MDHEN and SYDVKM. CDR3 amino acids: CASTTGAGRRDTQYF. CDR3 nucleotides: TGTGCCAGCACCACGGGAGCCGGGCGCAGAGATACGCAGTATTTT.

This chain uses TRBV19 with TRBJ1-2; D unresolved. The length of the CDR3 is 13 residues. The germline CDR1 and CDR2 sequences are LNHDA and SQIVND (reference sequence). V was pared by 3 bases and J by 2 bases, with 7 bases between. The CDR3 nucleotides are TGTGCCAGTAGTATTAAGCTAAACTATGGCTACACCTTC. Its protein is CASSIKLNYGYTF.

The chain recombines TRBV13 with TRBJ1-4; 9 bases fit TRBD1. The V and J ends lost 4 bases and 4 bases, in that order; junction bases with no gene match: 4. The CDR3 contains 15 residues. Germline assignment: CDR1 PRHDT and CDR2 FYEKMQ (reference sequence). CDR3 protein: CASSSTGGFNEKLFF. The CDR3 coding sequence is TGTGCCAGCAGCTCAACAGGGGGCTTTAATGAAAAACTGTTTTTT.

This chain uses TRBV5-1 with TRBJ2-3, with a weak D call TRBD2 (7 bases). Trimming removed 0 bases at V and 6 bases at J, with 14 bases between. CDR3 size: 15 residues. Germline V gene sequence: CDR1 SGHRS, CDR2 YFSETQ. The CDR3: CASSLAGGWGDTQYF. The CDR3 DNA sequence: TGCGCCAGCAGCTTGGCGGGGGGCTGGGGGGATACGCAGTATTTT.

The rearrangement uses TRBV28 and TRBJ1-2, with TRBD1 matching over 8 bases. Germline-derived CDR1 and CDR2 are MDHEN and SYDVKM. The CDR3 runs 18 residues. Trimming at V came to 6 bases and at J to 4 bases, leaving 19 bases not matched to a gene. CDR3 protein: CASSQGAGTGTSLYGYTF. Here the CDR3 DNA reads TGTGCCAGCAGCCAGGGAGCCGGGACAGGAACTTCTCTCTATGGCTACACCTTC.

Only one count was recorded for this clone. The rearrangement uses TRBV5-1 and TRBJ2-6; D uncertain. CDR3 length: 15 residues. The germline CDR1 and CDR2 sequences are SGHRS and YFSETQ. Deletions cut 5 bases from V and 0 bases from J, with 9 bases between. This chain's CDR3 is CASSASLSGANVLTF. CDR3 nucleotides: TGCGCCAGCAGTGCGTCCCTCTCTGGGGCCAACGTCCTGACTTTC.

The chain recombines TRBV7-9 with TRBJ1-2; 10 bases match TRBD1. V trimming: 1 base; J trimming: 6 bases; junction bases outside the gene matches: 2. The CDR3 covers 14 residues. Germline CDR1 reads SEHNR; CDR2 reads FQNEAQ (reference sequence). In nucleotides, the CDR3 is TGTGCCAGCAGCTTAGACGACAGGGGGCATGGCTACACCTTC. Translated: CASSLDDRGHGYTF.

This clone turned up a few times. The V call is TRBV3-1 (or the pseudogene TRBV3-2), the J call TRBJ1-2, with D maybe TRBD1 (6 bases). Trimming pared 1 base from V and 8 bases from J, leaving 11 bases between. Germline loops: CDR1 LGHDT, CDR2 YNNKEL (reference sequence). CDR3 length: 13 amino acids. The CDR3 DNA follows: TGTGCCAGCAGCCAAGGGCAGGGGATCGGCTACACCTTC. Translation gives CASSQGQGIGYTF.

The chain recombines TRBV4-2 with TRBJ2-2; 9 nucleotides match TRBD1. The junction had 3 bases not matched to a gene; V was cut back by 3 bases and J by 1 base. The CDR3 has 16 residues. CDR1 and CDR2 from the germline V gene are LGHNA and YNFKEQ. The chain's CDR3 is CASSQWDRVNTGELFF. The CDR3 coding sequence is TGTGCCAGCAGCCAGTGGGACAGGGTGAACACCGGGGAGCTGTTTTTT.

This rearrangement joins TRBV28 to TRBJ1-3, with TRBD1 identical over 8 bases. Germline lookup yields CDR1 MDHEN and CDR2 SYDVKM. J was trimmed by 0 bases and V by 4 bases; bases with no gene match: 8. This CDR3 has 17 amino acids. This CDR3 is CASSSTTGVPSGNTIYF. CDR3 coding DNA: TGTGCCAGCAGTTCGACGACAGGGGTTCCCTCTGGAAACACCATATATTTT.

V is TRBV5-6 and J is TRBJ2-3; D gene unclear. This CDR3 region has 15 residues. The V end was cut by 1 base, the J end by 2 bases, with 11 bases between. The V gene's germline CDR1 is SGHDT and CDR2 YYEEEE. Here the CDR3 reads CASSLFLRHTDTQYF. CDR3 sequence (DNA): TGTGCCAGCAGCTTGTTCCTTAGACACACAGATACGCAGTATTTT.

The chain has TRBV10-2 and TRBJ1-2; unclear D gene. CDR3 length: 16 residues. CDR1 is WSHSY and CDR2 is SAAADI in the germline V gene. V dropped 0 bases and J dropped 3 bases, with 14 bases sitting between them. Written as DNA, the CDR3 is TGCGCCAGCAGTGAGTCGTACAGTACCCGGCACTATGGCTACACCTTC. It yields the protein CASSESYSTRHYGYTF.

This chain joins TRBV6-6 and TRBJ1-5; TRBD1 is a possible D gene (5 bases). The CDR3 is made up of 16 amino acids. V was clipped by 0 bases and J by 3 bases, with 12 bases between them. The germline CDR1 and CDR2 sequences are MNHNY and SVGAGI (reference sequence). CDR3 protein: CASSYSIGRVNQPQHF. In nucleotides, the CDR3 is TGTGCCAGCAGTTACTCGATTGGCAGGGTCAATCAGCCCCAGCATTTT.

The chain carries TRBV7-6 and TRBJ1-2; 9 positions agree with TRBD1. Losses at the gene ends were 5 bases for V and 2 bases for J; bases not matched to a gene: 6. Germline CDR1 is SGHVS and CDR2 is FNYEAQ. This CDR3 contains 15 residues. The CDR3 bases are TGTGCCAGCAGCCTTGGACAGGGGCCCAACTATGGCTACACCTTC. Translation: CASSLGQGPNYGYTF. Variable domain in full (rest from reference TRBV7-6 and TRBJ1-2): GAGVSQSPRYKVTKRGQDVALRCDPISGHVSLYWYRQALGQGPEFLTYFNYEAQQDKSGLPNDRFSAERPEGSISTLTIQRTEQRDSAMYRCASSLGQGPNYGYTFGSGTRLTVV.

V usage is TRBV4-1 and J usage is TRBJ2-2, with 10 bases fitting TRBD1. Germline V gene lookup returns CDR1 MGHRA and CDR2 YSYEKL. This CDR3 contains 16 residues. V was pared by 4 bases and J by 5 bases, with 7 bases of the junction left unmatched. In nucleotides, the CDR3 is TGCGCCAGCAGCCTCGACAGGGGGCCGGGGACCGGGGAGCTGTTTTTT. Residues: CASSLDRGPGTGELFF.

This rearrangement joins TRBV9 to TRBJ2-1; 8 positions match TRBD1. Germline CDR1 reads SGDLS; CDR2 reads YYNGEE. The CDR3 spans 18 residues. The J segment lost 1 base and the V segment lost 4 bases, leaving 13 bases of the junction unmatched. Here the CDR3 DNA reads TGTGCCAGCAGCCCAAACCCCTTGGACAGGGTTTCCTACAATGAGCAGTTCTTC. Its translation: CASSPNPLDRVSYNEQFF.

The J gene is TRBJ1-4, the V gene TRBV5-6, with D possibly being TRBD1 (5 bases). This CDR3 has 14 amino acids. V was shortened by 2 bases and J by 2 bases, with 7 bases between the two germline ends. The germline gives CDR1 SGHDT, CDR2 YYEEEE. The CDR3 reads CASSLGDTNEKLFF. CDR3 DNA: TGTGCCAGCAGCTTAGGGGATACTAATGAAAAACTGTTTTTT.

This CDR3 reads CASSSRDRPSDTQYF. As DNA, the CDR3 is TGTGCCAGCAGTTCACGGGACAGACCTTCCGATACGCAGTATTTT. J is TRBJ2-3 and V is TRBV6-5, with 7 bases fitting TRBD1. The V and J ends lost 4 bases and 6 bases, in that order; junction bases with no gene match: 10. CDR1 and CDR2 (germline): MNHEY, SVGAGI. The CDR3 is made up of 15 amino acids.

The genes are TRBV5-1 and TRBJ2-5; 8 bases are shared with TRBD1. Germline loops: CDR1 SGHRS, CDR2 YFSETQ. The CDR3 extends over 13 amino acids. Germline trimming cut 5 bases from V and 5 bases from J; bases unmatched to any gene: 5. The CDR3 loop reads CASRIRGLETQYF. CDR3 DNA: TGCGCCAGCAGAATCAGGGGGCTGGAGACCCAGTACTTC.

The CDR3 DNA sequence: TGTGCCATCAGTGAGGTGTTAGCGGGGATATACTCCTACGAGCAGTACTTC. Its protein product is CAISEVLAGIYSYEQYF. The chain joins TRBV10-3 to TRBJ2-7; TRBD2 matches at 8 bases. The CDR3 spans 17 residues. With 2 bases clipped from V and 0 bases from J, the junction kept 9 bases outside the gene matches. The V gene's germline CDR1 is ENHRY and CDR2 SYGVKD.

The chain couples TRBV5-1 to TRBJ2-1; 12 nucleotides line up with TRBD2. After removal of 4 bases from V and 7 bases from J, the junction contained 9 bases not matched to a gene. This CDR3 has 16 amino acids. Germline-derived CDR1 and CDR2 are SGHRS and YFSETQ. CDR3 region: CASSTNGLAGFNEQFF. The CDR3 DNA follows: TGCGCCAGCAGCACCAACGGACTAGCGGGATTTAATGAGCAGTTCTTC.

This rearrangement joins TRBV5-1 to TRBJ2-1, with 10 bases that match TRBD1. This CDR3 is built from 14 residues. Germline V gene sequence: CDR1 SGHRS, CDR2 YFSETQ. V lost 4 bases and J lost 6; bases outside the gene matches: 4. This CDR3 is CASSGGTGANEQFF. CDR3 nucleotide sequence: TGCGCCAGCAGCGGCGGGACAGGGGCCAATGAGCAGTTCTTC.

The chain combines TRBV5-1 with TRBJ2-3; D perhaps matches TRBD1 (5 bases). Germline assignment: CDR1 SGHRS and CDR2 YFSETQ. Trimming took off 0 bases at V and 0 bases at J, with 11 bases between the two ends. CDR3 length: 16 residues. This CDR3 reads CASSLGQGWSTDTQYF. For the CDR3, the DNA is TGCGCCAGCAGCTTGGGGCAGGGATGGAGCACAGATACGCAGTATTTT.